This TCR beta chain was found in a study of control samples from healthy donors and cancer patients. TCRdb's table, derived via immunoSEQ multiplex PCR, lists solely in-frame clones and lacks some. The table for this sample gives about 210,000 clones. Per germline, CDR1 MNHEY and CDR2 SMNVEV (reference sequence). V gave up 3 bases and J gave up 4 bases, with 3 bases separating them. The length of the CDR3 is 12 residues. The sequence was collected from a woman in her thirties in good health. The source material was blood. The chain couples TRBV27 to TRBJ2-2; D is ambiguous. CDR3 coding DNA: TGTGCCAGCAGTTTCGGCACCGGGGAGCTGTTTTTT. Encoded protein: CASSFGTGELFF.